This TCR beta chain is from a study of beta chain features in type 1 diabetes. This clone was picked up a small number of times. Sequenced material consisted of expressed TCRB transcripts (all of the isolated RNA was reverse transcribed). Profiled with immunoSEQ multiplex PCR; TCRdb holds only in-frame clones, not every one. The sample yields roughly 40,000 clones, around 60% seen once. This CDR3 comprises 15 residues. Trimming left V 1 base short and J 10 bases short, with 19 bases between. Looked up from germline, CDR1 is KGHSH and CDR2 is LQKENI. The specimen was Tregs from blood. The J gene is TRBJ2-5, the V gene TRBV18; no reliable D call. The source of this sequence is a woman younger than 45 in good health. CDR3 DNA sequence: TGTGCCAGCTCACCACTTACATACCCCAGAGGAGACCAGTACTTC. As protein: CASSPLTYPRGDQYF.